This passage covers 29 T cell receptor beta chains from one sample sequenced in a study of cytotoxic CD8 clonotypes in ibrutinib-treated CLL. Clones were read by immunoSEQ multiplex PCR, and TCRdb kept only the in-frame ones, dropping some. The repertoire includes 20,000 to 30,000 clones, 65% to 75% of them detected once, and 25% to 30% sits in the top ten. The sequences come from PBMCs, collected after 24 months of ibrutinib treatment. The origin of the receptors is a human donor with chronic lymphocytic leukemia.

This clone came up a few times. The rearrangement links TRBV11-1 to TRBJ2-7; TRBD2 agrees at 9 bases. This CDR3 has 14 amino acids. CDR1 is SGHAT, CDR2 FQDESV, per germline (reference sequence). The junction had 4 bases not matched to a gene; V was cut back by 7 bases and J by 0 bases. CDR3 in DNA: TGTGCCAGCACCGAGCGGGGGGACTCCTACGAGCAGTACTTC. Translation: CASTERGDSYEQYF.

This chain links TRBV10-3 with TRBJ1-1; 9 positions agree with TRBD1. The length of the CDR3 is 12 residues. Trimming took 11 bases from V and 4 from J; bases not matched to a gene: 5. CDR1 is ENHRY and CDR2 is SYGVKD in the germline V gene. The CDR3 loop is CAVQGAGTEAFF. The CDR3 DNA reads as TGTGCCGTACAGGGGGCTGGCACTGAAGCTTTCTTT.

The count of this clone is one. The V gene is TRBV15, the J gene TRBJ1-3, with a tentative D call TRBD1 (5 bases). Germline CDR1 reads LNHNV; CDR2 reads YYDKDF (reference sequence). V was clipped by 0 bases and J by 2 bases, with 14 bases between them. The CDR3 is 17 amino acids. The CDR3 DNA reads TGTGCCACCAGCAGAGATTCTCCCGGGGCGGCTGGAAACACCATATATTTT. Protein product: CATSRDSPGAAGNTIYF. Combining the CDR3 with reference TRBV15 and TRBJ1-3 gives the whole variable domain DAMVIQNPRYQVTQFGKPVTLSCSQTLNHNVMYWYQQKSSQAPKLLFHYYDKDFNNEADTPDNFQSRRPNTSFCFLDIRSPGLGDTAMYLCATSRDSPGAAGNTIYFGEGSWLTVV.

This chain links TRBV27 with TRBJ1-1, with D unresolved. From germline, CDR1 is MNHEY and CDR2 SMNVEV (reference sequence). V lost 0 bases, J lost 3 bases, and 5 bases lay in between. This CDR3 is 13 amino acids long. The CDR3 spells CASSLSEYTEAFF. The CDR3 DNA is TGTGCCAGCAGTTTATCGGAATACACTGAAGCTTTCTTT.

The chain combines TRBV7-9 with TRBJ1-3; D might be TRBD1 (5 bases). V lost 1 base and J 0 bases, leaving 10 bases between the germline ends. Germline CDR1 SEHNR, CDR2 FQNEAQ (reference sequence). CDR3 size: 16 residues. CDR3 loop: CASSLEQALSGNTIYF. The CDR3 nucleotides read TGTGCCAGCAGCTTAGAACAGGCGCTCTCTGGAAACACCATATATTTT.

This chain uses TRBV5-1 with TRBJ2-5; TRBD2 aligns across 9 bases. The J segment lost 5 bases and the V segment lost 2 bases, leaving 7 bases of the junction unmatched. CDR1 SGHRS and CDR2 YFSETQ come from the germline V gene. There are 15 residues in the CDR3. CDR3 sequence (DNA): TGCGCCAGCAGCTTTAGCGGGGGCCCCCACGAGACCCAGTACTTC. Amino acid sequence: CASSFSGGPHETQYF.

This clone is categorized as large (0.1 to 1%). The chain joins TRBV4-1 to TRBJ1-1, with a weak D call TRBD1 (5 bases). Germline loops: CDR1 MGHRA, CDR2 YSYEKL. V gave up 1 base and J gave up 5 bases, with 17 bases separating them. This CDR3 region has 16 residues. The CDR3 DNA follows: TGCGCCAGCAGCCAAGCTGAGACAGAGGAACAGACTGAAGCTTTCTTT. As protein: CASSQAETEEQTEAFF.

The chain uses TRBV10-3 and TRBJ1-1, with D perhaps matching TRBD1 (5 bases). The CDR3 has 16 amino acids. The germline V gene encodes CDR1 ENHRY and CDR2 SYGVKD. V was trimmed by 11 bases and J by 0 bases, leaving 22 bases between them. The chain's CDR3 is CASGGWTDNMNTEAFF. The CDR3, as DNA: TGTGCCTCTGGGGGATGGACGGATAATATGAACACTGAAGCTTTCTTT.

This rearrangement joins TRBV2 to TRBJ1-4; D not resolved. The germline CDR1 and CDR2 sequences are SNHLY and FYNNEI. The CDR3 runs to 14 residues. Trimming removed 3 bases from V and 10 bases from J, with 15 bases in between. This CDR3 is CASSEGPGGRKLFF. The CDR3 nucleotides are TGTGCCAGCAGTGAGGGCCCAGGAGGGCGAAAACTGTTTTTT.

There are a few counts of this clone. The chain joins TRBV5-1 to TRBJ2-1; no clear D gene. Germline lookup yields CDR1 SGHRS and CDR2 YFSETQ. The length of the CDR3 is 15 residues. Trimming took 1 base from V and 1 from J, leaving 9 bases between them. CDR3 sequence reads: CASSLRPGSYNEQFF. The CDR3 nucleotides are TGCGCCAGCAGCTTGCGGCCAGGATCCTACAATGAGCAGTTCTTC.

This clone has more than one count but fewer than ten. The J gene is TRBJ2-2, the V gene TRBV5-1, with D perhaps TRBD2 (6 bases). The CDR3 runs 15 residues. Germline values: CDR1 SGHRS, CDR2 YFSETQ. V lost 4 bases and J lost 5, with 15 bases in between. CDR3 protein: CASSPGTSGTGELFF. CDR3 DNA: TGCGCCAGCAGCCCCGGGACTTCCGGAACCGGGGAGCTGTTTTTT.

J is TRBJ2-2 and V is TRBV5-1; a possible D gene is TRBD1 (7 bases). The CDR3 spans 19 residues. V shed 7 bases and J shed 0 bases, with 25 bases lying between them. Germline values: CDR1 SGHRS, CDR2 YFSETQ. The CDR3 is CASRGTGGGLRPNTGELFF. CDR3 DNA: TGCGCCAGCCGTGGGACCGGAGGGGGCCTACGTCCGAACACCGGGGAGCTGTTTTTT.

The chain recombines TRBV14 with TRBJ2-7; D could derive from TRBD1 or TRBD2 (5 bases each). Germline CDR1 reads SGHDN; CDR2 reads FVKESK. This CDR3 is 13 amino acids long. Trimming cost V 4 bases and J 9 bases, with 16 bases left between them. The CDR3 is CASSLQVRGVQYF. In DNA, the CDR3 is TGTGCCAGCAGCCTCCAAGTGAGGGGAGTGCAGTACTTC.

J is TRBJ2-7 and V is TRBV19; D gene uncertain. The V and J ends lost 3 bases and 3 bases respectively, with 9 bases between them. Germline values: CDR1 LNHDA, CDR2 SQIVND (reference sequence). The CDR3 totals 13 residues. The CDR3 reads CASSMSASYEQYF. The CDR3 DNA reads as TGTGCCAGTAGTATGTCGGCTAGCTACGAGCAGTACTTC.

A few counts support this clone. This chain joins TRBV7-9 and TRBJ2-4; 9 bases align to TRBD1. Per the germline V gene, CDR1 is SEHNR and CDR2 is FQNEAQ (reference sequence). Trimming took 5 bases from V and 7 from J; bases not matched to a gene: 12. The CDR3 length is 16 residues. The CDR3 protein is CASSPTPGQGLNIQYF. CDR3 nucleotide sequence: TGTGCCAGCAGCCCGACGCCGGGACAGGGTTTGAACATTCAGTACTTC. The full variable domain, its missing parts supplied by reference TRBV7-9 and TRBJ2-4, is DTGVSQNPRHKITKRGQNVTFRCDPISEHNRLYWYRQTLGQGPEFLTYFQNEAQLEKSRLLSDRFSAERPKGSFSTLEIQRTEQGDSAMYLCASSPTPGQGLNIQYFGAGTRLSVL.

The chain couples TRBV4-1 to TRBJ2-5; 7 nucleotides match TRBD1. The CDR3 consists of 13 residues. Germline V gene sequence: CDR1 MGHRA, CDR2 YSYEKL. Germline trimming cut 6 bases from V and 10 bases from J; bases unmatched to any gene: 11. The CDR3 DNA follows: TGCGCCAGCAGTCTAGACAGGGCACTAGTCCAGTACTTC. This translates into CASSLDRALVQYF.

The chain joins TRBV19 to TRBJ1-1, with a weak D call TRBD1 (6 bases). Trimming took off 2 bases at V and 6 bases at J, with 13 bases between the two ends. The CDR3 contains 14 residues. Germline CDR1 and CDR2: LNHDA and SQIVND (reference sequence). The CDR3 DNA reads TGTGCCAGTAGTATATTGCGCAGGGGAGCTGAAGCTTTCTTT. This translates into CASSILRRGAEAFF. The full variable domain, with the rest looked up from reference TRBV19 and TRBJ1-1, is DGGITQSPKYLFRKEGQNVTLSCEQNLNHDAMYWYRQDPGQGLRLIYYSQIVNDFQKGDIAEGYSVSREKKESFPLTVTSAQKNPTAFYLCASSILRRGAEAFFGQGTRLTVV.

This clone was observed a handful of times. The CDR3 nucleotides read TGCGCCAGCAGCCTGTGGGGCGGCAGCACAGATACGCAGTATTTT. Translating gives CASSLWGGSTDTQYF. This chain joins TRBV5-1 and TRBJ2-3; the D gene is possibly TRBD1 (5 bases). The CDR3 length is 15 residues. Germline loops: CDR1 SGHRS, CDR2 YFSETQ. Trimming cost V 4 bases and J 0 bases, with 12 bases left between them.

V is TRBV7-9 and J is TRBJ1-2, with 8 bases identical to TRBD1. The CDR3 spans 15 residues. Trimming removed 5 bases from V and 2 bases from J; junction bases left unmatched: 7. Looked up from germline, CDR1 is SEHNR and CDR2 is FQNEAQ (reference sequence). DNA of the CDR3: TGTGCCAGCAGCCATCTTCGGACAGGGAACTATGGCTACACCTTC. It is translated as CASSHLRTGNYGYTF.

The chain is built from TRBV7-9 and TRBJ2-7, with TRBD1 identical over 7 bases. CDR3 length: 15 residues. With V trimmed by 5 bases and J by 4 bases, 11 bases remained unmatched. Germline CDR1 and CDR2: SEHNR and FQNEAQ (reference sequence). CDR3 DNA sequence: TGTGCCAGCAGCCTAAAAAACCAGGGGGATTACGAGCAGTACTTC. This encodes CASSLKNQGDYEQYF.

In DNA form, the CDR3 reads TGTGCCAGCAGCCAAGATTATGGACACCTGAACACTGAAGCTTTCTTT. Translated: CASSQDYGHLNTEAFF. V usage is TRBV14 and J usage is TRBJ1-1, with D perhaps TRBD1 (5 bases). This CDR3 is 16 amino acids long. The V end lost 0 bases, the J end lost 0 bases, and 11 bases lay between the germline ends. The germline V gene encodes CDR1 SGHDN and CDR2 FVKESK.

The genes are TRBV5-2 and TRBJ1-2. TRBV5-2 represents a pseudogene. The CDR3 extends over 14 amino acids. CDR3 DNA sequence: TGTGCCAGCAAAGGAGTACGAAAGACCTATGGCTACACCTTC. Protein: CASKGVRKTYGYTF.

The V gene is TRBV18, the J gene TRBJ2-3, with TRBD2 as a possible D gene (5 bases). The germline V and J ends were trimmed by 2 bases and 4 bases, with 16 bases remaining between them. The CDR3 is 16 residues long. Germline loops: CDR1 KGHSH, CDR2 LQKENI. The CDR3 region is CASSPSRQTGADTQYF. The CDR3 nucleotides read TGTGCCAGCTCACCAAGCCGGCAGACCGGGGCAGATACGCAGTATTTT.

This chain connects TRBV30 to TRBJ2-5; D possibly corresponds to TRBD1 (5 bases). The germline V gene has CDR1 GTSNPN and CDR2 SVGIG (reference sequence). Trimming left V 5 bases short and J 5 bases short, with 9 bases between. The CDR3 loop spans 11 amino acids. CDR3 protein: CAWGARETQYF. CDR3 nucleotide sequence: TGTGCCTGGGGGGCCCGGGAGACCCAGTACTTC.

The gene calls are TRBV13 and TRBJ1-1; no clear D gene. V was clipped by 4 bases and J by 2 bases, with 11 bases between them. CDR3 size: 14 residues. CDR1 is PRHDT, CDR2 FYEKMQ, per germline (reference sequence). This CDR3 is CASSWCHCNTEAFF. CDR3 nucleotides: TGTGCCAGCAGCTGGTGTCATTGCAACACTGAAGCTTTCTTT. Full variable domain (outside the CDR3, taken from reference TRBV13 and TRBJ1-1): AAGVIQSPRHLIKEKRETATLKCYPIPRHDTVYWYQQGPGQDPQFLISFYEKMQSDKGSIPDRFSAQQFSDYHSELNMSSLELGDSALYFCASSWCHCNTEAFFGQGTRLTVV.

This clone appeared a few times. V usage is TRBV18 and J usage is TRBJ1-3; D unresolved. Germline V gene lookup returns CDR1 KGHSH and CDR2 LQKENI. The CDR3 contains 14 residues. V was shortened by 6 bases and J by 0 bases, with 9 bases between the two germline ends. The CDR3 region has the DNA TGTGCCAGCTCCCCTGAGAGCTCTGGAAACACCATATATTTT. Translated: CASSPESSGNTIYF.

This clone was observed a few times. The CDR3 loop is CASTERGDSYEQYF. CDR3 sequence (DNA): TGTGCCAGCACCGAGCGGGGGGACTCCTACGAGCAGTACTTC. V gene TRBV5-3 combines with J gene TRBJ2-7; 9 positions agree with TRBD2. TRBV5-3 is an open reading frame, and its role is uncertain. This CDR3 contains 14 residues. The V gene end was trimmed by 8 bases and the J gene end by 0 bases; junction bases not matched to a gene: 6.

This clone was detected only a few times. The chain combines TRBV19 with TRBJ1-6; no definite D call. The CDR3 has 14 amino acids. Germline lookup yields CDR1 LNHDA and CDR2 SQIVND (reference sequence). V shed 5 bases and J shed 6 bases, with 11 bases lying between them. The CDR3 loop is CASSPPETNSPLHF. The CDR3 DNA is TGTGCCAGTAGTCCACCCGAAACTAATTCACCCCTCCACTTT.

The chain recombines TRBV9 with TRBJ1-6, with TRBD1 matching over 12 bases. The germline V gene has CDR1 SGDLS and CDR2 YYNGEE. With 4 bases clipped from V and 9 bases from J, the junction kept 8 bases outside the gene matches. There are 16 residues in the CDR3. The CDR3 DNA reads as TGTGCCAGCAGCCAGGGACAGGGGGCCATCGGTTCACCCCTCCACTTT. Translation gives CASSQGQGAIGSPLHF.